This record concerns one T cell receptor beta chain sequence. V gave up 0 bases and J gave up 4 bases, with 5 bases separating them. Germline-derived CDR1 and CDR2 are SGDLS and YYNGEE. The CDR3 is made up of 12 amino acids. TCRdb re-called the 5' RACE reads through MiXCR, storing one row per CDR3 protein. Among 190,000 or so distinct CDR3 sequences listed, 20% to 25% were seen once. The record originates from a study of T-cell memory formation after mild COVID-19. Study-wide background: The two donors had largely donor-specific TCR clusters.

This chain uses TRBV9 with TRBJ2-7; D call uncertain. The specimen sequenced was PBMCs or a T cell subset sorted from them (not recorded which). This receptor was identified in an adult woman who had mild COVID-19 (a few samples of this study predate the infection). Cell type and time point are not known. CDR3 amino acids: CASSVDEYEQYF. In DNA form, the CDR3 reads TGTGCCAGCAGCGTAGACGAGTACGAGCAGTACTTC. Variable domain in full (rest from reference TRBV9 and TRBJ2-7): DSGVTQTPKHLITATGQRVTLRCSPRSGDLSVYWYQQSLDQGLQFLIQYYNGEERAKGNILERFSAQQFPDLHSELNLSSLELGDSALYFCASSVDEYEQYFGPGTRLTVT.